These 15 T cell receptor beta chains share one sample of origin, sequenced in a study of radiotherapy plus CTLA-4 blockade in lung cancer (dated by TCRdb to the late 2010s). Receptors were amplified or captured by the immunoSEQ multiplex PCR assay. TCRdb took this table from immuneACCESS and kept in-frame rearrangements with V and J called. Such tables lack part of the clones; where checked against another copy, unresolved V genes explain under half of the gap, and the rest is unexplained. The sample contains 80,000 or so clones, roughly four fifths of them found a single time. Of the sample, roughly 0.87% is held by the ten largest clones. This specimen consisted of peripheral blood, obtained from a patient treated with radiotherapy plus ipilimumab. These receptors came from a human donor with non-small cell lung cancer who had stable disease on radiotherapy plus ipilimumab.

In DNA form, the CDR3 reads TGTGCCAGCAGTCCCCTCGGCAAAGAGACCCAGTACTTC. Its translation is CASSPLGKETQYF. The J gene is TRBJ2-5, the V gene TRBV27; D gene ambiguous. In germline, CDR1 is MNHEY, CDR2 SMNVEV (reference sequence). CDR3 length equals 13 residues. V dropped 5 bases and J dropped 3 bases, with 10 bases sitting between them.

The chain couples TRBV30 to TRBJ1-1, with TRBD1 as a possible D gene (6 bases). The CDR3 is 14 amino acids. V shed 5 bases and J shed 4 bases, with 17 bases lying between them. CDR1 GTSNPN and CDR2 SVGIG come from the germline V gene (reference sequence). CDR3 loop: CAWRGGRASTEAFF. The DNA of the CDR3 is TGTGCCTGGCGGGGGGGGCGGGCGAGCACTGAAGCTTTCTTT.

This clone was seen only once. J is TRBJ2-4 and V is TRBV5-4; TRBD1 agrees at 8 bases. This CDR3 comprises 15 residues. In germline, CDR1 is SGHNT, CDR2 YYREEE (reference sequence). The V and J ends lost 2 bases and 6 bases, in that order; junction bases with no gene match: 7. CDR3 in DNA: TGTGCCAGCAGCTTCAGGCAGGGGGCGTTAAACATTCAGTACTTC. It codes for CASSFRQGALNIQYF. Combining the CDR3 with reference TRBV5-4 and TRBJ2-4 gives the whole variable domain ETGVTQSPTHLIKTRGQQVTLRCSSQSGHNTVSWYQQALGQGPQFIFQYYREEENGRGNFPPRFSGLQFPNYSSELNVNALELDDSALYLCASSFRQGALNIQYFGAGTRLSVL.

The chain has TRBV4-2 and TRBJ1-6; TRBD1 matches at 7 bases. The CDR3 is 15 amino acids. The germline V gene has CDR1 LGHNA and CDR2 YNFKEQ. With 1 base clipped from V and 8 bases from J, the junction kept 5 bases outside the gene matches. The CDR3 loop is CASSQGEGADSPLHF. The DNA for the CDR3 is TGTGCCAGCAGCCAAGGGGAGGGGGCGGATTCACCCCTCCACTTT.

The V gene is TRBV7-6, the J gene TRBJ2-7, with a weak D call TRBD1 (5 bases). Per the germline V gene, CDR1 is SGHVS and CDR2 is FNYEAQ. Trimming took off 1 base at V and 0 bases at J, with 10 bases between the two ends. The CDR3 consists of 15 residues. The CDR3 DNA reads as TGTGCCAGCAGCTTAGAGGACACAAGCTCCTACGAGCAGTACTTC. This gives the protein CASSLEDTSSYEQYF. Using reference TRBV7-6 and TRBJ2-7 for the parts outside the CDR3, the full variable domain is GAGVSQSPRYKVTKRGQDVALRCDPISGHVSLYWYRQALGQGPEFLTYFNYEAQQDKSGLPNDRFSAERPEGSISTLTIQRTEQRDSAMYRCASSLEDTSSYEQYFGPGTRLTVT.

The count of this clone is one. The V and J genes are TRBV9 and TRBJ2-2; maybe TRBD1 (6 bases). The V and J ends lost 2 bases and 0 bases respectively, with 11 bases between them. Per germline, CDR1 SGDLS and CDR2 YYNGEE. CDR3 length: 16 amino acids. The CDR3 nucleotides are TGTGCCAGCAGCGTGTTACAGGGTCCGAACACCGGGGAGCTGTTTTTT. Its protein product is CASSVLQGPNTGELFF.

The chain recombines TRBV7-9 with TRBJ1-1; TRBD1 might be the D (6 bases). The CDR3 sequence is 13 residues long. Trimming removed 5 bases from V and 6 bases from J, with 13 bases in between. From germline, CDR1 is SEHNR and CDR2 FQNEAQ (reference sequence). The CDR3 nucleotides read TGTGCCAGCAGCAGAACAGGGATCCCTGAAGCTTTCTTT. Translation gives CASSRTGIPEAFF.

The V call is TRBV11-3, the J call TRBJ2-1; D unresolved. V dropped 1 base and J dropped 9 bases, with 16 bases sitting between them. CDR1 and CDR2 from the germline V gene are SGHNT and YENEEA. The CDR3 has 15 amino acids. Here the CDR3 reads CASSLGRTDGGEQFF. CDR3 bases: TGTGCCAGCAGCTTAGGACGGACGGACGGTGGTGAGCAGTTCTTC. Full variable domain (remainder filled in from reference TRBV11-3 and TRBJ2-1): EAGVVQSPRYKIIEKKQPVAFWCNPISGHNTLYWYLQNLGQGPELLIRYENEEAVDDSQLPKDRFSAERLKGVDSTLKIQPAELGDSAVYLCASSLGRTDGGEQFFGPGTRLTVL.

This chain connects TRBV15 to TRBJ2-7, with TRBD1 identical over 10 bases. After removal of 5 bases from V and 3 bases from J, the junction contained 4 bases not matched to a gene. The CDR3 covers 14 residues. Germline lookup yields CDR1 LNHNV and CDR2 YYDKDF (reference sequence). The CDR3: CATSADRGRYEQYF. The DNA of the CDR3 is TGTGCCACCAGCGCAGACAGGGGGCGCTACGAGCAGTACTTC.

This chain connects TRBV2 to TRBJ2-4; weak D call: TRBD1 (5 bases). CDR1 and CDR2 from the germline V gene are SNHLY and FYNNEI. CDR3 length: 16 residues. Trimming left V 4 bases short and J 2 bases short, with 15 bases between. The CDR3 region has the DNA TGTGCCAGCAGTGCCCGACCCAGGGATCCCAAAAACATTCAGTACTTC. Its translation: CASSARPRDPKNIQYF.

CDR3 sequence (DNA): TGTGCCAGTAGCCCTGAGGGACGCCTCTACGAGCAGTACTTC. Its translation is CASSPEGRLYEQYF. The V call is TRBV19, the J call TRBJ2-7, with D possibly being TRBD1 or TRBD2 (5 bases each). The V end was cut by 6 bases, the J end by 3 bases, with 15 bases between. CDR1 LNHDA and CDR2 SQIVND come from the germline V gene (reference sequence). The CDR3 runs 14 residues.

The gene calls are TRBV6-1 and TRBJ2-1, with D maybe TRBD2 (5 bases). The CDR3 extends over 13 amino acids. V lost 3 bases and J lost 7, with 10 bases in between. Germline V gene lookup returns CDR1 MNHNS and CDR2 SASEGT. The CDR3 spells CASSERVWNEQFF. CDR3 nucleotides: TGTGCCAGCAGTGAGCGGGTCTGGAATGAGCAGTTCTTC.

This clone appeared a few times. The chain recombines TRBV5-1 with TRBJ1-2, with D maybe TRBD1 (6 bases). Trimming removed 6 bases at V and 4 bases at J, with 16 bases between. The CDR3 contains 14 residues. Germline V gene data show CDR1 as SGHRS and CDR2 as YFSETQ. CDR3 sequence: CASNPGHSGYGYTF. CDR3 nucleotides: TGCGCCAGCAATCCGGGACACTCGGGCTATGGCTACACCTTC.

The gene calls are TRBV28 and TRBJ2-3, with no clear D. Trimming shortened V by 5 bases and J by 1 base, and 19 bases separated the two germline ends. This CDR3 comprises 17 residues. Per germline, CDR1 MDHEN and CDR2 SYDVKM. CDR3: CASSQIPQFTGTDTQYF. The CDR3 DNA reads TGTGCCAGCAGTCAAATACCCCAATTTACGGGCACAGATACGCAGTATTTT.

The CDR3 DNA follows: TGTGCCAGCGGACAGACTTTCTCCTACGAGCAGTACTTC. This sequence encodes CASGQTFSYEQYF. This chain links TRBV6-5 with TRBJ2-7; TRBD1 is a possible D gene (6 bases). V gave up 8 bases and J gave up 0 bases, with 11 bases separating them. The CDR3 runs 13 residues. CDR1 and CDR2 (germline): MNHEY, SVGAGI.